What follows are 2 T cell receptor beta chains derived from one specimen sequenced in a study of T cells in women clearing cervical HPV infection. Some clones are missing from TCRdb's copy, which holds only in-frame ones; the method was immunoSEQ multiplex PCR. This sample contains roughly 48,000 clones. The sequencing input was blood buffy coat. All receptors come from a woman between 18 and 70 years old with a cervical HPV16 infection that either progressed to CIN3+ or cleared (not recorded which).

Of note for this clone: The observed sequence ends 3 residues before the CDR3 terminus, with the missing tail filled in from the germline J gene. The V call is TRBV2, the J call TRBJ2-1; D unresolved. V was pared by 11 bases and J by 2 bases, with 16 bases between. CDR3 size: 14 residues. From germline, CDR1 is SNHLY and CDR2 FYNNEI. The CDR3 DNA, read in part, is TGTGCCGCAAAGACTGGTGAGCCCTACAATGAG. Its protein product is CAAKTGEPYNE. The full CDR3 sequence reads CAAKTGEPYNEQFF.

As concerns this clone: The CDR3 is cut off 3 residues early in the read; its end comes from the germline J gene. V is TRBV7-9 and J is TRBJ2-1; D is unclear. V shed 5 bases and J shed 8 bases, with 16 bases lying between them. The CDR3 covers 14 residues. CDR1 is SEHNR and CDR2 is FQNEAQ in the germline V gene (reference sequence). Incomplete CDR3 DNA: TGTGCCAGCAGCCTCGCCGGGTCGTGGGATGAG. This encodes CASSLAGSWDE. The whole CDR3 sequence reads CASSLAGSWDEQFF.